This T cell receptor beta chain comes out of a study of T cells after yellow fever vaccination. Study observations and caveats: Peaking faster, on day 5 versus 15, the secondary response was nonetheless weaker.

Germline lookup yields CDR1 SGHTA and CDR2 FQGTGA. The CDR3 runs 22 residues. Unmatched junction bases numbered 23, after V lost 1 base and J lost 2 bases. TCRdb ran MiXCR on the 5' RACE reads and lists one entry per CDR3 protein. The sample has around 70,000 distinct CDR3 sequences; roughly 6.9% are singletons. As for this clonotype: Its antigen is unknown.

The material was CD8+ T cells sorted from PBMCs, obtained 4 to 5 days after the first yellow fever vaccination. This clonotype was sampled from a man younger than 35 who received the YFV17D yellow fever vaccine. V usage is TRBV7-3 and J usage is TRBJ2-5, with 9 positions matching TRBD2. The CDR3 DNA reads TGTGCCAGCAGCTTAAGGTCATTCAACCTGGCGGGGGGGCCCGTACAACAAGAGACCCAGTACTTC. This gives the protein CASSLRSFNLAGGPVQQETQYF. Supplemented by reference TRBV7-3 and TRBJ2-5, the full variable domain reads GAGVSQTPSNKVTEKGKYVELRCDPISGHTALYWYRQSLGQGPEFLIYFQGTGAADDSGLPNDRFFAVRPEGSVSTLKIQRTERGDSAVYLCASSLRSFNLAGGPVQQETQYFGPGTRLLVL.